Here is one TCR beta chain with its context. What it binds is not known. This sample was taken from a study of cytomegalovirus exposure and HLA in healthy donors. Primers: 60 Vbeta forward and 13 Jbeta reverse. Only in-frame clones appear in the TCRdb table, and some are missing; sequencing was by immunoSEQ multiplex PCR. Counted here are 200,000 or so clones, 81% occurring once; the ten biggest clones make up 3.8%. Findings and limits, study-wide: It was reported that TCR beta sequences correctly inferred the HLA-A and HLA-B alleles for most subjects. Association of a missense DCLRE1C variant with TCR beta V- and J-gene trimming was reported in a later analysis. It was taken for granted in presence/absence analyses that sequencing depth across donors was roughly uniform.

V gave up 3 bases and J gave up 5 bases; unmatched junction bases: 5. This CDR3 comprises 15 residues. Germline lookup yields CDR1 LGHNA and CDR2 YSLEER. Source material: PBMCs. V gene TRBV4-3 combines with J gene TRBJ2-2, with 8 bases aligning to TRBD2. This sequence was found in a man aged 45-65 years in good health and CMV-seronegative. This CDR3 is CASSQGLERTGELFF. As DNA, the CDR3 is TGCGCCAGCAGCCAGGGACTAGAGAGGACCGGGGAGCTGTTTTTT.